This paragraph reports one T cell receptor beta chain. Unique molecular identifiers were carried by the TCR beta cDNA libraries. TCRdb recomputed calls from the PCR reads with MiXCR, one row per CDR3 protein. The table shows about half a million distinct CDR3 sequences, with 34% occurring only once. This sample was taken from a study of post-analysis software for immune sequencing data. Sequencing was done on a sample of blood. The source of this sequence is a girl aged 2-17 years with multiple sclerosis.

CDR3: CASSSSGPSYEQYF. In nucleotides, the CDR3 is TGTGCCAGCAGCTCCAGTGGGCCGTCCTACGAGCAGTACTTC. The chain recombines TRBV7-9 with TRBJ2-7; unclear D gene. The CDR3 extends over 14 amino acids. CDR1 and CDR2 from the germline V gene are SEHNR and FQNEAQ (reference sequence). Trimming left V 4 bases short and J 1 base short, with 11 bases between.